This T cell receptor beta chain was observed in a study of T cell responses to AZD1222 COVID-19 vaccine. CDR3 length: 14 amino acids. Germline V CDR1 and CDR2: SNHLY, FYNNEI. V lost 7 bases and J 5 bases, leaving 16 bases between the germline ends. Method: immunoSEQ multiplex PCR; TCRdb's copy keeps in-frame clones and lacks some. The table lists about 62,000 clones, around 90% of them singletons. The sequence derives from an adult in good health. This chain links TRBV2 with TRBJ2-3; tentatively, D is TRBD1 (5 bases). Sequences were derived from peripheral blood, sampled on day 0 of AZD1222 vaccination. The CDR3 DNA follows: TGTGCCAGCAACTTCCAGGGCTTTGGAGATACGCAGTATTTT. It is translated as CASNFQGFGDTQYF.